This TCR beta chain was documented in a study of T cells in localized non-small cell lung cancer. As concerns this clone: The antigen is not known.

The protocol was immunoSEQ multiplex PCR, while the TCRdb copy is restricted to in-frame clones and leaves out a portion. The sample lists tens of thousands of clones, about 84% seen once, with roughly 15% in the top ten. General study points: Owing to sequencing of a solitary tumor region, heterogeneity cannot be discounted. Uninvolved adjacent lung had more T cell clonality than any other tissue, topping tumor. Those with higher blood T cell density had longer overall survival. Out of the top 100 tumor clones, a median roughly 52 were seen in adjacent lung.

The V end was cut by 1 base, the J end by 8 bases, with 15 bases between. In germline, CDR1 is LGHNA, CDR2 YNFKEQ. The CDR3 is made up of 15 amino acids. The sample in question was PBMCs, obtained before any cancer treatment. This receptor was obtained from a woman aged 40 to 75 with stage II squamous cell lung carcinoma. The V call is TRBV4-2, the J call TRBJ2-1; no definite D call. The CDR3 nucleotides read TGTGCCAGCAGCCAAGTCCGCGTATTGGCCCATGAGCAGTTCTTC. Its translation is CASSQVRVLAHEQFF.